Listed below are T cell receptor beta chains from one sample, sequenced in a study of shared clonotypes between healthy human individuals. This table comes from immunoSEQ multiplex PCR, and its TCRdb copy is limited to in-frame clones, with some not included. The data show more than 850,000 clones, 75% to 80% seen once. Sequenced: memory CD4+ T cells from PBMCs. The receptors were sampled from a man between 18 and 35 years old in good health. Some clones in this sample may be carry-over from other donors' samples. Both conserved end residues are part of each CDR3.

V: TRBV19; J: TRBJ2-3; CDR3: CASSIGPETDTQYF
V: TRBV28; J: TRBJ2-2; CDR3: CASSPRSVTGELFF
V: TRBV19; J: TRBJ1-2; CDR3: CASSMGRHQQQANYGYTF
V: TRBV25-1; J: TRBJ2-5; CDR3: CASSPRRGGLAETQYF
V: TRBV4-2; J: TRBJ1-2; CDR3: CASSQGAGVNYGYTF
V: TRBV28; J: TRBJ1-2; CDR3: CASSLMDYGYTF
V: TRBV18; J: TRBJ1-1; CDR3: CASSLGGRGEAFF
V: TRBV6-6; J: TRBJ2-1; CDR3: CAILPARSRGNEQFF
V: TRBV5-1; J: TRBJ2-7; CDR3: CASSLEGSYEQYF
V: TRBV28; J: TRBJ2-2; CDR3: CASSLLFGVLVGTGPLSTGELFF
V: TRBV28; J: TRBJ1-2; CDR3: CASGSIYGYTF
V: TRBV27; J: TRBJ1-1; CDR3: CASSFDSGSTEAFF
V: TRBV13; J: TRBJ1-1; CDR3: CASRGRNTEAFF
V: TRBV5-6; J: TRBJ2-2; CDR3: CASSFGAGIDGELFF
V: TRBV11-1; J: TRBJ2-6; CDR3: CASSPGTSGRASGANVLTF
V: TRBV10-3; J: TRBJ2-1; CDR3: CAISTAISGRGEQFF
V: TRBV10-3; J: TRBJ1-5; CDR3: CAISERGTQPQHF
V: TRBV9; J: TRBJ1-4; CDR3: CASSVGVGATNEKLFF
V: TRBV5-4; J: TRBJ2-3; CDR3: CASSLDRLTDTQYF
V: TRBV25-1; J: TRBJ2-2; CDR3: CANLQVELFF
V: TRBV29-1; J: TRBJ2-6; CDR3: CSVGQGSSGANVLTF
V: TRBV7-3; J: TRBJ1-2; CDR3: CASSLRPGQQYGYTF
V: TRBV6-5; J: TRBJ2-1; CDR3: CASTIGVEQFF
V: TRBV27; J: TRBJ2-7; CDR3: CASSFRRTYEQYF
V: TRBV4-1; J: TRBJ1-3; CDR3: CASSQASHSGNTIYF
V: TRBV2; J: TRBJ2-7; CDR3: CASSTSGAPYEQYF
V: TRBV6-1; J: TRBJ1-2; CDR3: CASSDYGDSDYGYTF
V: TRBV27; J: TRBJ1-2; CDR3: CASRGGQGFGGYTF
V: TRBV5-4; J: TRBJ2-1; CDR3: CASSAAGSGSSYNEQFF
V: TRBV7-9; J: TRBJ2-2; CDR3: CASSFQPTGYTGELFF
V: TRBV9; J: TRBJ1-2; CDR3: CASSVDGGSYGYTF
V: TRBV4-3; J: TRBJ2-3; CDR3: CASSQDLTGGFITDTQYF
V: TRBV11-3; J: TRBJ2-7; CDR3: CASSYGNYEQYF
V: TRBV28; J: TRBJ1-4; CDR3: CASSGETSSEKLFF
V: TRBV6-4; J: TRBJ2-1; CDR3: CASSSKGGGEQFF
V: TRBV4-1; J: TRBJ2-7; CDR3: CASSQKGRFGEQYF
V: TRBV30; J: TRBJ2-1; CDR3: CAWTTQAYNEQFF
V: TRBV6-1; J: TRBJ2-7; CDR3: CASSGSGTVSYEQYF
V: TRBV5-4; J: TRBJ1-5; CDR3: CASSSSTGTGVNQPQHF
V: TRBV6-1; J: TRBJ2-2; CDR3: CASSEDRSPGELFF
V: TRBV5-1; J: TRBJ2-2; CDR3: CASSLEGYPGVELFF
V: TRBV4-2; J: TRBJ1-5; CDR3: CASSLFSDSPNQPQHF
V: TRBV7-9; J: TRBJ2-1; CDR3: CASSSHSDNEQFF
V: TRBV5-1; J: TRBJ2-2; CDR3: CASSQITSRNTGELFF
V: TRBV7-8; J: TRBJ2-7; CDR3: CASSPSVTSLYEQYF
V: TRBV2; J: TRBJ1-1; CDR3: CASKGRGANTEAFF
V: TRBV4-1; J: TRBJ2-1; CDR3: CASSPGLAVSSYNEQFF
V: TRBV30; J: TRBJ2-2; CDR3: CVWSVKPRDTGELFF
V: TRBV27; J: TRBJ1-5; CDR3: CASSTWGNQPQHF
V: TRBV5-4; J: TRBJ2-5; CDR3: CASSLGAGEETQYF
V: TRBV19; J: TRBJ1-5; CDR3: CASSMPVGPHQPQHF
V: TRBV7-9; J: TRBJ2-5; CDR3: CASSPDRGRETQYF
V: TRBV11-3; J: TRBJ2-5; CDR3: CASSRTGGQETQYF